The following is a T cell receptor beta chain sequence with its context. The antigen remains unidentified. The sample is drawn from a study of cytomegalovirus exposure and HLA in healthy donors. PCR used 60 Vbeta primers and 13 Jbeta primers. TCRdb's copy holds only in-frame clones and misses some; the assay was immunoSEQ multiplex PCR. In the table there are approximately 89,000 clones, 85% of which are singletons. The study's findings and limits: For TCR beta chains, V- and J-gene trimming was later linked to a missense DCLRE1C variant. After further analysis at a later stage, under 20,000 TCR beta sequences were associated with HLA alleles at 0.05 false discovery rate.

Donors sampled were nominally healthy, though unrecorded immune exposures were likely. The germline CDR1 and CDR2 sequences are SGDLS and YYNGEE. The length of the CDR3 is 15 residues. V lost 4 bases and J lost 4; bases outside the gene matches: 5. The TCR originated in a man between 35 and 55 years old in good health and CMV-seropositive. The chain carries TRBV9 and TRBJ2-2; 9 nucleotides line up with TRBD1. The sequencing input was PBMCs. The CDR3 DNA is TGTGCCAGCAGCTTACAGGGGGCTGGCACCGGGGAGCTGTTTTTT. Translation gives CASSLQGAGTGELFF. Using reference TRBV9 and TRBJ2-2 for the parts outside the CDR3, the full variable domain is DSGVTQTPKHLITATGQRVTLRCSPRSGDLSVYWYQQSLDQGLQFLIQYYNGEERAKGNILERFSAQQFPDLHSELNLSSLELGDSALYFCASSLQGAGTGELFFGEGSRLTVL.